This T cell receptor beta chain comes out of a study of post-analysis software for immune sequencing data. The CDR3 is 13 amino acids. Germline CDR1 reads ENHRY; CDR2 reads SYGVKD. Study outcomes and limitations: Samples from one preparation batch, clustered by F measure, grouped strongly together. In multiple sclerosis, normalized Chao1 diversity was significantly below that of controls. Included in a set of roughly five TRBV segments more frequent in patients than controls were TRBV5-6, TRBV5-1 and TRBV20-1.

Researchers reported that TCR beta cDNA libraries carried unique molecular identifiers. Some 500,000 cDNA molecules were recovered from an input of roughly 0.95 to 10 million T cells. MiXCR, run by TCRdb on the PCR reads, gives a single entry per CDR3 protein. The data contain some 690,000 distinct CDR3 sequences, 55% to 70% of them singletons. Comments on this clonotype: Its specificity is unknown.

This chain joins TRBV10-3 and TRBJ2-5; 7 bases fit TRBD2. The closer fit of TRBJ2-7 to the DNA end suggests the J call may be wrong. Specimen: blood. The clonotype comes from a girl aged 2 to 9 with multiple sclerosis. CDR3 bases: TGTGCCATCAGTCGCACTAGCGTGACCGAGCAGTACTTC. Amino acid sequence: CAISRTSVTEQYF.